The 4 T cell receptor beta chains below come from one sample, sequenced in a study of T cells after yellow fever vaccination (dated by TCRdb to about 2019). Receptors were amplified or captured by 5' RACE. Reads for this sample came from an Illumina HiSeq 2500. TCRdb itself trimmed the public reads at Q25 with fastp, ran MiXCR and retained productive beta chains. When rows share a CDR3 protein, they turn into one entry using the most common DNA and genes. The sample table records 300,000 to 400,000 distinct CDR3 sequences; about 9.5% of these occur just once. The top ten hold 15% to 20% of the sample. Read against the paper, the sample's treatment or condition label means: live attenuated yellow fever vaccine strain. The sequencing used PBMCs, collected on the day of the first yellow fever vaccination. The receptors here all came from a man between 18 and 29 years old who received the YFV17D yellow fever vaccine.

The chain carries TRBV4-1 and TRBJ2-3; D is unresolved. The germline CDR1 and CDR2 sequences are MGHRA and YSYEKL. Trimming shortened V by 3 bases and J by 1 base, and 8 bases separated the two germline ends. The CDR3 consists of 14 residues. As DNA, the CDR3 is TGCGCCAGCAGCCAGCTGGACGGCACAGATACGCAGTATTTT. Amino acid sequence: CASSQLDGTDTQYF.

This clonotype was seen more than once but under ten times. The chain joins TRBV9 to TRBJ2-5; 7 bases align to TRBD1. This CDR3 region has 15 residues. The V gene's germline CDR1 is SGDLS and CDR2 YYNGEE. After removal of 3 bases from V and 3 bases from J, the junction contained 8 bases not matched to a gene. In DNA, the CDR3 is TGTGCCAGCAGCGCGAAGTATACAGGGGAAGAGACCCAGTACTTC. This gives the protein CASSAKYTGEETQYF.

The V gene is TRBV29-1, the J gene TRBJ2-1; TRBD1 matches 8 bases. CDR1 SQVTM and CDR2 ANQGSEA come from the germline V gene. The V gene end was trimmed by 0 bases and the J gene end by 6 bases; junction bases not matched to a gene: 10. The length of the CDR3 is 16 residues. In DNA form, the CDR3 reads TGCAGCGTTGAAGATGGCGGGCGACAGGGGCTCAATGAGCAGTTCTTC. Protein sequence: CSVEDGGRQGLNEQFF.

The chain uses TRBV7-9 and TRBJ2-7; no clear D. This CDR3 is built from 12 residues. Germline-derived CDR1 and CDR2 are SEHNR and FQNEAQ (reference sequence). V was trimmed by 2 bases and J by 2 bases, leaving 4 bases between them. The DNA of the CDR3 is TGTGCCAGCAGCTTACGGCCCTACGAGCAGTACTTC. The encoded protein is CASSLRPYEQYF.